The clone carrying this T cell receptor beta chain has more than one count but fewer than ten. Its antigen remains unknown. The record originates from a study of beta chain features in type 1 diabetes. Study summary: Comparable age, gender and cell yields were observed in patients relative to healthy donors. Overall study results and limits: Within each of all four CD4+ subsets, Type 1 diabetes patients had TCRB CDR3s that were moderately but significantly shorter.

V was cut by 6 bases and J by 13 bases, with 19 bases left in between. Germline assignment: CDR1 KGHSH and CDR2 LQKENI. CDR3 length: 13 amino acids. Cell sorting via CD45RO/CCR7/CD25/CD127/CD95/CD27 was performed to obtain CD4+ naive, central memory, regulatory and stem cell-like memory cells. Expressed TCRB transcripts were sequenced after all isolated RNA was converted to cDNA. Assay: immunoSEQ multiplex PCR; the TCRdb copy retains only in-frame clones and omits some. The table lists some 350,000 clones, 8.5% to 10% of them singletons. This rearrangement joins TRBV18 to TRBJ2-1, with D perhaps matching TRBD2 (5 bases). This TCR derives from a young man with type 1 diabetes. Sequences were obtained from central memory CD4+ T cells from blood. CDR3 sequence reads: CASSEDDRGTQFF. CDR3 in DNA: TGTGCCAGCTCCGAGGACGATCGGGGAACCCAGTTCTTC. Together with reference TRBV18 and TRBJ2-1, the CDR3 gives the full variable domain: NAGVMQNPRHLVRRRGQEARLRCSPMKGHSHVYWYRQLPEEGLKFMVYLQKENIIDESGMPKERFSAEFPKEGPSILRIQQVVRGDSAAYFCASSEDDRGTQFFGPGTRLTVL.